This note documents a single T cell receptor beta chain sequence. What it binds is not known. CDR1 is MGHDK, CDR2 SYGVNS, per germline. The ends were cut back, 4 bases at V and 0 bases at J, with 9 bases in the middle. This CDR3 spans 14 amino acids. The sample originates from a study of T-cell reconstitution after alpha-beta-depleted transplantation in children. Study results and caveats: A year post-transplant, T-cell counts and diversity derived mostly from newly produced T cells. Alpha-beta T cells present about two months after transplant were reported to originate from several hundred expanded graft clones.

Molecular barcoding with unique molecular identifiers was used for the TCRbeta library. MiXCR, run by TCRdb on the PCR reads, gives a single entry per CDR3 protein. The sample includes tens of thousands of distinct CDR3 sequences, roughly 46% of them seen just once. The TCR was taken from a male patient aged 5 to 17 who had a stem cell transplant for acute lymphoblastic leukemia, so the T cells may come from the graft donor. Sequencing used PBMCs, mostly from graft donor cells, obtained 360 days after TCRalphabeta/CD19-depleted stem cell transplant. The V call is TRBV25-1, the J call TRBJ2-5, with D unclear. CDR3 nucleotides: TGTGCCAGCAGTGGATGGTTGGACCAAGAGACCCAGTACTTC. It specifies CASSGWLDQETQYF.